Listed here are 14 T cell receptor beta chains from one sample, sequenced in a study of blood T cell repertoires in COVID-19. Sequenced by immunoSEQ multiplex PCR; TCRdb stores in-frame clones only, minus some. This table has some 150,000 clones, 75% to 85% appearing once. Sequencing input: peripheral blood. These receptors originate from a woman between 45 and 60 years old in a cohort sampled during active or convalescent COVID-19.

A word on this clone: Other DNA sequences in the sample encode the same CDR3. The rearrangement links TRBV19 to TRBJ1-2, with 10 bases identical to TRBD1. The V gene's germline CDR1 is LNHDA and CDR2 SQIVND (reference sequence). This CDR3 contains 13 residues. Trimming removed 8 bases from V and 6 bases from J; junction bases left unmatched: 6. CDR3 sequence (DNA): TGTGCCAGTTCCCTGACAGGGGGCAATGGCTACACCTTC. Translating gives CASSLTGGNGYTF.

This rearrangement joins TRBV2 to TRBJ1-2; 7 bases line up with TRBD1. Germline assignment: CDR1 SNHLY and CDR2 FYNNEI. The V segment lost 2 bases and the J segment 3 bases; nucleotides outside the gene matches: 9. The CDR3 spans 16 residues. The CDR3 coding sequence is TGTGCCAGCAGTGAATCTAACGACAGGGCTGACTATGGCTACACCTTC. Translating gives CASSESNDRADYGYTF. The full variable domain, with the rest looked up from reference TRBV2 and TRBJ1-2, is EPEVTQTPSHQVTQMGQEVILRCVPISNHLYFYWYRQILGQKVEFLVSFYNNEISEKSEIFDDQFSVERPDGSNFTLKIRSTKLEDSAMYFCASSESNDRADYGYTFGSGTRLTVV.

The chain employs TRBV19 and TRBJ1-5, with D possibly TRBD1 on 6 matching bases. This CDR3 is built from 17 residues. V lost 5 bases and J lost 0, with 17 bases in between. Germline loops: CDR1 LNHDA, CDR2 SQIVND (reference sequence). The CDR3 reads CASSGTRQVYSNQPQHF. The CDR3 nucleotides read TGTGCCAGTAGTGGGACTAGACAGGTCTATAGCAATCAGCCCCAGCATTTT.

The rearrangement joins TRBV11-1 to TRBJ2-1, with D tentatively TRBD1 (6 bases). CDR3 length: 14 amino acids. The V gene's germline CDR1 is SGHAT and CDR2 FQDESV (reference sequence). V was trimmed by 5 bases and J by 5 bases, leaving 13 bases between them. The CDR3 protein is CASSPGGGNNEQFF. CDR3 DNA: TGTGCCAGCAGCCCCGGTGGGGGCAACAATGAGCAGTTCTTC.

The chain employs TRBV28 and TRBJ1-6; D might be TRBD1 (5 bases). CDR1 and CDR2 from the germline V gene are MDHEN and SYDVKM. The CDR3 sequence is 17 residues long. V was trimmed by 6 bases and J by 2 bases, leaving 17 bases between them. The CDR3 reads CASSRGGGAAYNSPLHF. DNA for the CDR3: TGTGCCAGCAGCCGCGGGGGAGGTGCCGCCTATAATTCACCCCTCCACTTT.

The chain joins TRBV25-1 to TRBJ2-7, with D tentatively TRBD1 (5 bases). In germline, CDR1 is MGHDK, CDR2 SYGVNS. CDR3 length: 14 amino acids. The V end lost 1 base, the J end lost 5 bases, and 12 bases lay between the germline ends. The CDR3 reads CASSESGFANEQYF. In DNA, the CDR3 is TGTGCCAGCAGTGAATCAGGGTTCGCGAACGAGCAGTACTTC.

The chain joins TRBV12-3 or TRBV12-4 to TRBJ1-1, with a weak D call TRBD1 (5 bases). There are 13 residues in the CDR3. V gave up 1 base and J gave up 11 bases, with 14 bases separating them. DNA for the CDR3: TGTGCCAGCAGTTTAGGGGGGGTGGCGGTTGCTTTCTTT. Its protein product is CASSLGGVAVAFF.

The rearrangement joins TRBV2 to TRBJ1-5; 8 bases align to TRBD1. Germline V gene lookup returns CDR1 SNHLY and CDR2 FYNNEI. Trimming at V came to 4 bases and at J to 5 bases, leaving 1 base not matched to a gene. The CDR3 extends over 13 amino acids. CDR3 residues: CASSAQGDQPQHF. The CDR3 DNA reads TGTGCCAGCAGTGCACAGGGGGATCAGCCCCAGCATTTT.

The chain couples TRBV6-5 to TRBJ2-7, with no clear D. Germline V gives CDR1 MNHEY, CDR2 SVGAGI. The V gene lost 4 bases and the J gene lost 0 bases, with 13 bases spanning the gap. The CDR3 is made up of 15 amino acids. CDR3 region: CASSLSGRSSYEQYF. CDR3 DNA sequence: TGTGCCAGCAGTTTATCAGGCCGAAGCTCCTACGAGCAGTACTTC.

The chain has TRBV30 and TRBJ1-2; 12 bases are a match to TRBD1. The CDR3 has 16 residues. Germline CDR1 reads GTSNPN; CDR2 reads SVGIG (reference sequence). Germline trimming cut 5 bases from V and 2 bases from J; bases unmatched to any gene: 9. The CDR3 protein is CAWEPGQGAKNYGYTF. CDR3 DNA: TGTGCCTGGGAACCGGGACAGGGGGCTAAGAACTATGGCTACACCTTC.

The chain couples TRBV5-1 to TRBJ2-1, with D possibly TRBD2 on 5 matching bases. Germline CDR1 is SGHRS and CDR2 is YFSETQ. The CDR3 consists of 14 residues. With 4 bases removed from V and 0 bases from J, the gap between germline ends came to 8 bases. The CDR3 coding sequence is TGCGCCAGCAGCCCGGGGAGCTCCTACAATGAGCAGTTCTTC. It yields the protein CASSPGSSYNEQFF.

The chain combines TRBV27 with TRBJ2-7, with 9 bases aligning to TRBD1. The germline gives CDR1 MNHEY, CDR2 SMNVEV (reference sequence). The CDR3 is 14 residues long. Trimming cost V 5 bases and J 1 base; bases outside gene matches: 3. CDR3 DNA: TGTGCCAGCAGTATCGGACAGGGGTCCTACGAGCAGTACTTC. Translating it yields CASSIGQGSYEQYF.

The chain recombines TRBV9 with TRBJ2-1; TRBD2 matches 8 bases. The CDR3 has 17 residues. Germline V CDR1 and CDR2: SGDLS, YYNGEE. The J segment lost 0 bases and the V segment lost 3 bases, leaving 8 bases of the junction unmatched. The CDR3 spells CASSGSGTRVSYNEQFF. DNA for the CDR3: TGTGCCAGCAGCGGCTCAGGGACTAGGGTCTCCTACAATGAGCAGTTCTTC. Looking up the rest from reference TRBV9 and TRBJ2-1 gives the full variable domain: DSGVTQTPKHLITATGQRVTLRCSPRSGDLSVYWYQQSLDQGLQFLIQYYNGEERAKGNILERFSAQQFPDLHSELNLSSLELGDSALYFCASSGSGTRVSYNEQFFGPGTRLTVL.

The CDR3 spells CASSARQGPYEQYF. CDR3 nucleotide sequence: TGTGCCAGCAGCGCAAGACAGGGTCCGTACGAGCAGTACTTC. The chain combines TRBV9 with TRBJ2-7; TRBD1 aligns across 7 bases. The V gene end was trimmed by 3 bases and the J gene end by 4 bases; junction bases not matched to a gene: 7. CDR3 length equals 14 residues. Germline values: CDR1 SGDLS, CDR2 YYNGEE.